One sample yielded the 6 T cell receptor beta chains listed below, sequenced in a study of cytomegalovirus exposure and HLA in healthy donors. Data came from immunoSEQ multiplex PCR; TCRdb stores just in-frame clones and leaves some out. The table includes about 130,000 clones, 80% to 90% detected once. Sequencing input: PBMCs. The origin of the receptors is a woman aged 18-35 years in good health and CMV-seropositive.

V is TRBV7-9 and J is TRBJ1-2, with 9 bases fitting TRBD1. Trimming cost V 6 bases and J 6 bases; bases outside gene matches: 11. Germline V gene data show CDR1 as SEHNR and CDR2 as FQNEAQ (reference sequence). This CDR3 spans 15 amino acids. The CDR3 protein is CASSLLQGAVDGYTF. CDR3 nucleotides: TGTGCCAGCAGTCTTCTACAGGGGGCGGTGGATGGCTACACCTTC.

V is TRBV7-9 and J is TRBJ2-5; TRBD1 might be the D (7 bases). The V gene's germline CDR1 is SEHNR and CDR2 FQNEAQ (reference sequence). The germline V and J ends were trimmed by 2 bases and 4 bases, with 17 bases remaining between them. The CDR3 consists of 16 residues. CDR3 loop: CASSLLTGRIGETQYF. In DNA form, the CDR3 reads TGTGCCAGCAGCTTACTGACAGGGAGGATAGGAGAGACCCAGTACTTC.

CDR3 nucleotides: TGTGCCAGCAGCTTAGGAGGGGGCCCTAACTATGGCTACACCTTC. This gives the protein CASSLGGGPNYGYTF. The chain uses TRBV7-6 and TRBJ1-2, with 7 bases lining up with TRBD1. Germline CDR1 SGHVS, CDR2 FNYEAQ. The CDR3 sequence is 15 residues long. V shed 1 base and J 0 bases; nucleotides not matched to a gene: 2.

The chain couples TRBV27 to TRBJ2-2; 10 bases align to TRBD2. With V trimmed by 0 bases and J by 6 bases, 7 bases remained unmatched. The CDR3 is 17 residues long. The germline V gene has CDR1 MNHEY and CDR2 SMNVEV (reference sequence). The CDR3 reads CASSLSLGLAAAGELFF. CDR3 in DNA: TGTGCCAGCAGTTTATCCTTAGGACTAGCGGCCGCCGGGGAGCTGTTTTTT.

This sequence joins TRBV7-9 and TRBJ1-2, with 7 positions matching TRBD1. The CDR3 is 14 amino acids. Germline V gene lookup returns CDR1 SEHNR and CDR2 FQNEAQ (reference sequence). J lost 4 bases, V lost 7 bases, and 9 bases had no gene match. CDR3 amino acids: CASTGIGGGYGYTF. The DNA for the CDR3 is TGTGCCAGCACCGGAATAGGGGGCGGCTATGGCTACACCTTC.

This clone was observed once. The genes are TRBV15 and TRBJ2-1; the D gene is possibly TRBD2 (5 bases). This CDR3 has 16 residues. V was trimmed by 0 bases and J by 5 bases, leaving 14 bases between them. CDR1 and CDR2 (germline): LNHNV, YYDKDF (reference sequence). The CDR3, as DNA: TGTGCCACCAGCAGAGATAAAGGAAGCGGTGACAATGAGCAGTTCTTC. As protein: CATSRDKGSGDNEQFF.